Each of the 23 T cell receptor beta chains below was sequenced from the same sample in a study of PD-1 blockade in classical Hodgkin lymphoma. Each patient's relapse followed autologous stem cell transplantation, and brentuximab vedotin exposure varied. Isolated CD8+ T cells were derived from thawed PBMCs through magnetic negative selection. Sequencing was performed with immunoSEQ multiplex PCR; in TCRdb, only in-frame clones are kept and a portion is missing. Found here are 1,500 to 2,000 clones, almost 85% of them singletons; the top ten hold less than 9.5%. The material was CD8+ T cells from blood, obtained at baseline. All receptors come from a human donor with classical Hodgkin lymphoma.

The rearrangement uses TRBV27 and TRBJ2-7; D remains unclear. Trimming cost V 4 bases and J 7 bases, with 14 bases left between them. In germline, CDR1 is MNHEY, CDR2 SMNVEV (reference sequence). This CDR3 region has 13 residues. For the CDR3, the DNA is TGTGCCAGCAGTTCAAACAGCCGTCGGGAGCAGTACTTC. It yields the protein CASSSNSRREQYF.

The chain couples TRBV11-2 to TRBJ1-2; the match to TRBD1 covers 8 bases. After removal of 5 bases from V and 8 bases from J, the junction contained 10 bases not matched to a gene. The CDR3 loop spans 14 amino acids. Germline lookup yields CDR1 SGHAT and CDR2 FQNNGV. The CDR3 sequence is CASSTVGQAGGYTF. Here the CDR3 DNA reads TGTGCCAGCAGCACCGTGGGACAGGCAGGGGGCTACACCTTC.

The chain couples TRBV7-9 to TRBJ2-2; no firm D call. Germline lookup yields CDR1 SEHNR and CDR2 FQNEAQ (reference sequence). Between the trimmed V and J ends, which lost 5 bases and 1 base, there was a span of 14 bases. The CDR3 runs 16 residues. The CDR3 loop is CASSPLYPENTGELFF. In DNA, the CDR3 is TGTGCCAGCAGCCCCCTCTACCCGGAGAACACCGGGGAGCTGTTTTTT.

The V call is TRBV2, the J call TRBJ1-2; D might be TRBD1 (5 bases). The CDR3 totals 11 residues. Trimming pared 11 bases from V and 8 bases from J, leaving 15 bases between. Germline V gene data show CDR1 as SNHLY and CDR2 as FYNNEI. CDR3 sequence: CAGRDLGGYTF. The CDR3 DNA is TGTGCCGGTCGGGACCTCGGCGGCTACACCTTC.

The chain links TRBV11-3 to TRBJ2-2, with 8 bases fitting TRBD2. The V segment lost 0 bases and the J segment 1 base; nucleotides outside the gene matches: 4. The V gene's germline CDR1 is SGHNT and CDR2 YENEEA. The CDR3 is 17 amino acids. CDR3 nucleotides: TGTGCCAGCAGCTTAGATCGGGGGGGAGGGAACACCGGGGAGCTGTTTTTT. Protein product: CASSLDRGGGNTGELFF.

The CDR3 reads CASSFGMQPQHF. The CDR3 DNA reads as TGTGCCAGCAGCTTCGGGATGCAGCCCCAGCATTTT. This sequence joins TRBV7-8 and TRBJ1-5; no definite D call. The CDR3 spans 12 residues. Germline V gene sequence: CDR1 SGHVS, CDR2 FQNEAQ. Trimming stripped 3 bases from V and 7 bases from J, with 7 bases between.

This chain connects TRBV19 to TRBJ1-5; the match to TRBD1 covers 7 bases. This CDR3 is 21 amino acids long. Trimming at V came to 6 bases and at J to 0 bases, leaving 23 bases not matched to a gene. Germline assignment: CDR1 LNHDA and CDR2 SQIVND (reference sequence). DNA for the CDR3: TGTGCCAGTAGACCGAATGGGGGATGGACAGGACGCCCCTATAGCAATCAGCCCCAGCATTTT. This gives the protein CASRPNGGWTGRPYSNQPQHF.

The chain has TRBV27 and TRBJ2-7; a possible D gene is TRBD1 (6 bases). V was trimmed by 5 bases and J by 4 bases, leaving 12 bases between them. CDR1 is MNHEY, CDR2 SMNVEV, per germline (reference sequence). The CDR3 has 13 residues. The CDR3 loop is CASSARTAYEQYF. Here the CDR3 DNA reads TGTGCCAGCAGTGCCCGGACAGCTTACGAGCAGTACTTC.

This chain uses TRBV4-1 with TRBJ1-2, with TRBD1 matching 7 bases. The CDR3 is 14 amino acids. The germline gives CDR1 MGHRA, CDR2 YSYEKL. Trimming at V came to 3 bases and at J to 8 bases, leaving 9 bases not matched to a gene. Here the CDR3 reads CASSQTDRVVGYTF. CDR3 DNA: TGCGCCAGCAGCCAGACCGACAGGGTCGTAGGCTACACCTTC.

V gene TRBV7-9 combines with J gene TRBJ1-1; 11 bases align to TRBD1. The CDR3 spans 14 residues. Germline V CDR1 and CDR2: SEHNR, FQNEAQ (reference sequence). J lost 6 bases, V lost 1 base, and 1 base had no gene match. The CDR3 DNA reads as TGTGCCAGCAGCTTAGGGACAGGGGGCTCTGAAGCTTTCTTT. It is translated as CASSLGTGGSEAFF.

The J gene is TRBJ2-2, the V gene TRBV7-9; TRBD2 matches at 7 bases. The CDR3 covers 15 residues. Germline assignment: CDR1 SEHNR and CDR2 FQNEAQ (reference sequence). V shed 5 bases, J shed 6 bases, and the junction held 9 bases outside the gene matches. The CDR3: CASSPLAVYAGELFF. Written as DNA, the CDR3 is TGTGCCAGCAGCCCCCTAGCGGTTTACGCCGGGGAGCTGTTTTTT.

The chain recombines TRBV10-3 with TRBJ2-4, with 7 positions matching TRBD2. This CDR3 contains 14 residues. J was trimmed by 6 bases and V by 5 bases; bases with no gene match: 7. CDR1 and CDR2 (germline): ENHRY, SYGVKD. The CDR3 loop is CAISLTGGGNIQYF. The CDR3 DNA follows: TGTGCCATCAGTTTGACGGGAGGTGGAAACATTCAGTACTTC.

This chain connects TRBV5-3 to TRBJ1-4; 7 nucleotides line up with TRBD1. TRBV5-3 qualifies as an ORF whose function is uncertain. J gave up 7 bases and V 1 base, and 4 bases lay outside the gene matches. The CDR3 sequence is 14 residues long. The CDR3 region is CARSLLGGREKLFF. The CDR3 coding sequence is TGTGCCAGAAGCTTGTTAGGGGGCCGTGAAAAACTGTTTTTT.

The chain links TRBV5-1 to TRBJ2-1, with D uncertain. The CDR3 totals 15 residues. From germline, CDR1 is SGHRS and CDR2 YFSETQ. The V end lost 0 bases, the J end lost 2 bases, and 9 bases lay between the germline ends. In nucleotides, the CDR3 is TGCGCCAGCAGCTTGGCCTTCAGTCCCTACAATGAGCAGTTCTTC. Translation gives CASSLAFSPYNEQFF.

V and J are TRBV7-8 and TRBJ1-2; D not certain. There are 12 residues in the CDR3. Trimming removed 4 bases from V and 7 bases from J, with 10 bases in between. Germline V lookup: CDR1 SGHVS, CDR2 FQNEAQ. CDR3 in amino acids: CASSSALGGYTF. CDR3 nucleotides: TGTGCCAGCAGCTCTGCCCTGGGTGGCTACACCTTC.

This chain uses TRBV2 with TRBJ2-5, with 12 positions matching TRBD2. The germline gives CDR1 SNHLY, CDR2 FYNNEI. The CDR3 is 16 residues long. V was clipped by 6 bases and J by 2 bases; unmatched bases: 7. CDR3 sequence: CASRGRTSGVQETQYF. The CDR3 coding sequence is TGTGCCAGCAGGGGGAGGACTAGCGGGGTTCAAGAGACCCAGTACTTC.

This clone was detected only once. V and J are TRBV27 and TRBJ2-4; 11 nucleotides agree with TRBD2. The CDR3 loop spans 15 amino acids. The germline V gene has CDR1 MNHEY and CDR2 SMNVEV (reference sequence). The trim removed 6 bases at V and 4 bases at J, leaving 5 bases unmatched. CDR3 DNA: TGTGCCAGCAGCCCCGGGACTAGCGGTAAAAACATTCAGTACTTC. The encoded protein is CASSPGTSGKNIQYF.

This chain links TRBV2 with TRBJ2-1; TRBD1 might be the D (7 bases). CDR1 is SNHLY, CDR2 FYNNEI, per germline. Trimming left V 11 bases short and J 10 bases short, with 21 bases between. There are 13 residues in the CDR3. The CDR3: CASGGVLQGEQFF. The CDR3 nucleotides read TGTGCCTCCGGGGGAGTGTTACAGGGGGAGCAGTTCTTC.

In its sample, this clone was seen a few times. This rearrangement joins TRBV30 to TRBJ2-1; TRBD2 aligns across 7 bases. After removal of 1 base from V and 4 bases from J, the junction contained 10 bases not matched to a gene. CDR3 length: 16 residues. Germline V gives CDR1 GTSNPN, CDR2 SVGIG (reference sequence). The CDR3 loop reads CAWSEPAGNGYNEQFF. DNA of the CDR3: TGTGCCTGGAGTGAACCAGCGGGGAATGGTTACAATGAGCAGTTCTTC.

The genes are TRBV2 and TRBJ2-7, with 7 bases lining up with TRBD1. Per the germline V gene, CDR1 is SNHLY and CDR2 is FYNNEI. Losses at the gene ends were 6 bases for V and 3 bases for J; bases not matched to a gene: 8. This CDR3 is built from 14 residues. Here the CDR3 reads CASRGTGVLYEQYF. The CDR3 DNA sequence: TGTGCCAGCAGGGGCACAGGGGTCCTCTACGAGCAGTACTTC. Full variable domain (missing parts from reference TRBV2 and TRBJ2-7): EPEVTQTPSHQVTQMGQEVILRCVPISNHLYFYWYRQILGQKVEFLVSFYNNEISEKSEIFDDQFSVERPDGSNFTLKIRSTKLEDSAMYFCASRGTGVLYEQYFGPGTRLTVT.

CDR3 amino acids: CASSFEGSSGANVLTF. The CDR3 bases are TGTGCCAGCAGCTTCGAAGGGAGCTCTGGGGCCAACGTCCTGACTTTC. The chain links TRBV7-8 to TRBJ2-6; a possible D gene is TRBD2 (5 bases). Trimming left V 3 bases short and J 0 bases short, with 9 bases between. Germline V gene sequence: CDR1 SGHVS, CDR2 FQNEAQ. The CDR3 sequence is 16 residues long.

This chain connects TRBV7-2 to TRBJ2-1; D might be TRBD1 or TRBD2, each matching 5 bases. CDR1 and CDR2 (germline): SGHTA, FQGNSA. The V gene lost 6 bases and the J gene lost 5 bases, with 14 bases spanning the gap. The CDR3 has 14 residues. The CDR3 loop reads CASRDAGTHNEQFF. The DNA for the CDR3 is TGTGCCAGCAGGGACGCCGGGACCCACAATGAGCAGTTCTTC.

V and J are TRBV4-3 and TRBJ2-3, with 7 bases matching TRBD2. V shed 0 bases, J shed 4 bases, and the junction held 4 bases outside the gene matches. The CDR3 extends over 15 amino acids. The germline V gene encodes CDR1 LGHNA and CDR2 YSLEER. The CDR3 spells CASSQDWGGPDTQYF. The CDR3 DNA sequence: TGCGCCAGCAGCCAAGATTGGGGAGGGCCAGATACGCAGTATTTT.